The rows below give T cell receptor beta chains drawn from one sample of a study of cytomegalovirus exposure and HLA in healthy donors. The assay was immunoSEQ multiplex PCR, and TCRdb's table has in-frame clones only and misses some. This repertoire shows 150,000 to 200,000 clones, about 90% found once; its top ten account for more than 0.2%. The sequencing input was PBMCs. These receptor sequences come from a girl younger than two in good health and CMV-seronegative. The CDR3 runs from the conserved cysteine through the conserved F or W. A D gene is named only where the DNA matches it firmly. Where a row states a size, it is once, few, many or the class of an expanded clone; other rows omit it.

TRBV7-9,TRBD1,.,TRBJ1-2,TGTGCCAGCAGCTTAGGGCTACAGGGGCACTATGGCTACACCTTC,CASSLGLQGHYGYTF
TRBV7-3,TRBD2,.,TRBJ2-1,TGTGCCAGCAGCGCGGCCGGGACTAGCGAGTACAATGAGCAGTTCTTC,CASSAAGTSEYNEQFF
TRBV7-3,.,.,TRBJ2-3,TGTGCCAGCAGCTTAACGGGGGGAAGCACAGATACGCAGTATTTT,CASSLTGGSTDTQYF
TRBV7-9,TRBD1,.,TRBJ2-7,TGTGCCAGCAGCTTAGTGGGGGACAGGGGCTACGAGCAGTACTTC,CASSLVGDRGYEQYF
TRBV4-2,.,.,TRBJ1-5,TGTGCCAGCAGCCAGTCTCTGGGTAGGCAGGTTGGTCAGCCCCAGCATTTT,CASSQSLGRQVGQPQHF
TRBV6-1,TRBD1,.,TRBJ2-6,TGTGCCAGCAGTGTAACCGGGACAGGGGTTGGGGCCAACGTCCTGACTTTC,CASSVTGTGVGANVLTF
TRBV19,TRBD1,.,TRBJ1-4,TGTGCCAGTACCCTGGGACAGGGGGCCCTTCCGTTTCATGAAAAACTGTTTTTT,CASTLGQGALPFHEKLFF
TRBV9,.,.,TRBJ2-5,TGTGCCAGCAGCGCAGACGCGGGGCAAGAGACCCAGTACTTC,CASSADAGQETQYF
TRBV7-8,.,.,TRBJ2-3,TGTGCCAGCAGCTTGGTCCCGGGACTCCCGATGATGGATTTT,CASSLVPGLPMMDF
TRBV7-2,TRBD1,.,TRBJ1-2,TGTGCCAGCAGCCGGACACAGGGGGAACTTTTGCTTGGCTACACCTTC,CASSRTQGELLLGYTF
TRBV2,.,.,TRBJ1-3,TGTGCCAGCCGGGATCACTCTGGAAACACCATATATTTT,CASRDHSGNTIYF
TRBV19,.,.,TRBJ1-1,TGTGCCAGTTCTCTATTGTACAGCAACACTGAAGCTTTCTTT,CASSLLYSNTEAFF
TRBV7-9,.,once,TRBJ1-2,TGTGCCAGCAGTTTTACTATGGGACAAGGGGATTATGGCTACACCTTC,CASSFTMGQGDYGYTF
TRBV30,.,.,TRBJ2-1,TGTGCCTGGTCGGGGGGCCAAGGCACCAATGAGCAGTTCTTC,CAWSGGQGTNEQFF
TRBV18,.,few,TRBJ2-2,TGTGCCAGCTCGCAGTCACGGGGGAACACCGGGGAGCTGTTTTTT,CASSQSRGNTGELFF
TRBV5-1,TRBD2,.,TRBJ2-7,TGCGCCAGCAGCTTTGGTAGCGGGAGCGAGCAGTACTTC,CASSFGSGSEQYF
TRBV6-5,TRBD2,.,TRBJ2-3,TGTGCCAGCAGTTACCGCGGGGGGAGAAGCACAGATACGCAGTATTTT,CASSYRGGRSTDTQYF
TRBV29-1,TRBD1,.,TRBJ2-7,TGCAGCGCACGACAGGGGCTGACTTGGGAGCAGTACTTC,CSARQGLTWEQYF
TRBV30,TRBD1,.,TRBJ2-7,TGTGCCTGGAGTCTTGGACAGGGCTACGAGCAGTACTTC,CAWSLGQGYEQYF
TRBV6-1,.,.,TRBJ2-7,TGTGCCAGCAAGTGGGGGGGCGCCCTAGGTTACGAGCAGTACTTC,CASKWGGALGYEQYF
TRBV7-2,.,once,TRBJ2-3,TGTGCCAGCAGCTTACCAGGCGATACGCAGTATTTT,CASSLPGDTQYF
TRBV7-9,TRBD1,.,TRBJ1-6,TGTGCCAGCAGCTTAGCCGGGACAGCTACCTATAATTCACCCCTCCACTTT,CASSLAGTATYNSPLHF
TRBV4-1,TRBD1,.,TRBJ1-2,TGCGCCAGCAGCCACGCCGGGACAGGGGTCGGCTACACCTTC,CASSHAGTGVGYTF
TRBV6-5,TRBD2,few,TRBJ2-7,TGTGCCAGCAGTAAACTACTAGCGGGAGGTTACGAGCAGTACTTC,CASSKLLAGGYEQYF
TRBV30,.,.,TRBJ1-1,TGTGCCTGGAGCGCCGACAGTAACACTGAAGCTTTCTTT,CAWSADSNTEAFF
TRBV5-1,TRBD1,.,TRBJ1-3,TGCGCCAGCAGACAGGGGGCTGGAAACACCATATATTTT,CASRQGAGNTIYF
TRBV27,TRBD1,once,TRBJ2-7,TGTGCCAGCAGTTTATCGGCACAGGGGGCTAGGACCTACGAGCAGTACTTC,CASSLSAQGARTYEQYF
TRBV29-1,.,.,TRBJ2-5,TGCAGCCCTCGGGACACCACGAAAGCAGAGACCCAGTACTTC,CSPRDTTKAETQYF
TRBV7-2,.,.,TRBJ2-1,TGTGCCAGCAGCTGGGGACTCCGGGGTGAGCAGTTCTTC,CASSWGLRGEQFF
TRBV4-2,TRBD1,.,TRBJ1-3,TGTGCCAGCAGCCAACCCGGGACAGGGGGAAACACCATATATTTT,CASSQPGTGGNTIYF
TRBV5-8,.,.,TRBJ1-3,TGTGCCAGCAGCCTGACAACTGGACTCTCTGGAAACACCATATATTTT,CASSLTTGLSGNTIYF
TRBV29-1,TRBD1,few,TRBJ1-2,TGCAGCGTCACATGGACAGGCCTAGGCAGTGGCTACACCTTC,CSVTWTGLGSGYTF
TRBV4-2,TRBD2,.,TRBJ2-7,TGTGCCAGCAGCTTCCAGGGACTAGCGGGGGATAGCTCCTACGAGCAGTACTTC,CASSFQGLAGDSSYEQYF
TRBV25-1,TRBD1,.,TRBJ2-6,TGTGCCAGCTCAGGGGGCTCTGGGGCCAACGTCCTGACTTTC,CASSGGSGANVLTF
TRBV10-3,.,.,TRBJ1-4,TGTGCCATCAGTGTGGACGGAACGGGAGAAAAACTGTTTTTT,CAISVDGTGEKLFF
TRBV5-4,.,.,TRBJ1-1,TGTGCCAGCAGCCCATTGGGGGGGTGGGGGGCGAACACTGAAGCTTTCTTT,CASSPLGGWGANTEAFF
TRBV11-2,.,once,TRBJ2-5,TGTGCCAGCAGCTTCACAGGGGGGGGGAAAGAGACCCAGTACTTC,CASSFTGGGKETQYF
TRBV2,TRBD1,.,TRBJ1-2,TGTGCCAGCAGTGCGGACAGGGGAATGAATCATGGCTACACCTTC,CASSADRGMNHGYTF
TRBV9,TRBD2,.,TRBJ2-1,TGTGCCAGCAGCACCGCTACCTCGGGAGGATACAATGAGCAGTTCTTC,CASSTATSGGYNEQFF
TRBV25-1,.,few,TRBJ1-1,TGTGCCAGCAGTCCAAACGGGGGTAACACTGAAGCTTTCTTT,CASSPNGGNTEAFF
TRBV25-1,.,few,TRBJ2-1,TGTGCCAGCAGTCAGTACAATGAGCAGTTCTTC,CASSQYNEQFF
TRBV19,TRBD1,.,TRBJ2-5,TGTGCCAGTAGTATAGGTACAGGGGAGGAGACCCAGTACTTC,CASSIGTGEETQYF
TRBV29-1,.,.,TRBJ2-7,TGCAGCGTAGTTGACAACTACGAGCAGTACTTC,CSVVDNYEQYF
TRBV7-9,.,.,TRBJ1-1,TGTGCCAGCAGCTTTTCCGACACTGAAGCTTTCTTT,CASSFSDTEAFF
TRBV19,TRBD1,.,TRBJ2-1,TGTGCCAGTAGTAGGGGACAGGGAAGCTTCAATGAGCAGTTCTTC,CASSRGQGSFNEQFF
TRBV11-2,.,few,TRBJ2-7,TGTGCCAGCAGCTTAGACACCCACAGGGCCACCTACGAGCAGTACTTC,CASSLDTHRATYEQYF
TRBV10-1,TRBD1,.,TRBJ2-4,TGCGCCAGCAGTGTTGGGCCAGGGGGCAAAAACATTCAGTACTTC,CASSVGPGGKNIQYF
TRBV9,TRBD2,.,TRBJ2-3,TGTGCCAGCAGCGACGTAGCGGGGGGCACAGATACGCAGTATTTT,CASSDVAGGTDTQYF
TRBV7-2,.,.,TRBJ2-7,TGTGCCAGCAACCCTAACGGGATCGGTACGTACGAGCAGTACTTC,CASNPNGIGTYEQYF
TRBV11-2,TRBD1,.,TRBJ1-2,TGTGCCAGCAGCCCCCAGGGGGCGCGAGACAGAATAAACTATGGCTACACCTTC,CASSPQGARDRINYGYTF
TRBV30,TRBD1,once,TRBJ2-3,TGTGCCTGGACTCATATCCCGGGACAGGGGAACACAGATACGCAGTATTTT,CAWTHIPGQGNTDTQYF
TRBV7-2,TRBD2,.,TRBJ2-1,TGTGCCAGCAGCTTAATTTCTAGCGGCCTCAATGAGCAGTTCTTC,CASSLISSGLNEQFF